The present T cell receptor beta chain was sequenced within a study of blood T cell repertoires in COVID-19. Study background: From T cells, B-cell-depleted T cells, or PBMCs came the material, which was cDNA or gDNA.

CDR1 MDHEN and CDR2 SYDVKM come from the germline V gene. V shed 4 bases, J shed 5 bases, and the junction held 2 bases outside the gene matches. This CDR3 comprises 13 residues. In the original processing: Reference gene primer amplification gave nucleated cell count estimates. The repertoire was sequenced with immunoSEQ multiplex PCR; TCRdb's copy has only in-frame clones and lacks some. The V and J calls and clone size were taken over from that table, and D and trimming were inferred from the DNA. The sample shows roughly 390,000 clones, more than 70% of them seen only once. The receptor's source is a woman in her twenties or thirties with COVID-19, enrolled during active disease. The V call is TRBV28, the J call TRBJ2-5; TRBD2 aligns across 9 bases. The sequenced sample consisted of peripheral blood. CDR3 residues: CASSYSGSETQYF. Here the CDR3 DNA reads TGTGCCAGCAGTTATAGCGGGAGTGAGACCCAGTACTTC.